This T cell receptor beta chain was obtained from a study of OX40 agonist ivuxolimab in advanced cancers. Across the study: All patients had ivuxolimab intravenously every 2 weeks at 0.01 to 10 mg/kg. Study-level findings and limits: Among expanded peripheral T cells, antigen specificity went undetermined.

With regard to this clone: Its antigen is not known.

The CDR3 length is 15 residues. In germline, CDR1 is MDHEN, CDR2 SYDVKM. The J segment lost 5 bases and the V segment lost 3 bases, leaving 6 bases of the junction unmatched. Profiling relied on immunoSEQ multiplex PCR, and the TCRdb table lists in-frame clones only, not all of them. This table has approximately 120,000 clones, around 90% appearing once. The receptor was isolated from an adult with an advanced solid tumor such as melanoma, head and neck, liver or kidney cancer. This sample comprised CD4+ or CD8+ T cells sorted from blood, obtained in a trial of the OX40 agonist ivuxolimab. J is TRBJ2-3 and V is TRBV28; 9 bases line up with TRBD1. In DNA form, the CDR3 reads TGTGCCAGCAGTTTGGGGGGACAGGGAAAAGATACGCAGTATTTT. The encoded protein is CASSLGGQGKDTQYF. Filled out from reference TRBV28 and TRBJ2-3, the complete variable domain reads DVKVTQSSRYLVKRTGEKVFLECVQDMDHENMFWYRQDPGLGLRLIYFSYDVKMKEKGDIPEGYSVSREKKERFSLILESASTNQTSMYLCASSLGGQGKDTQYFGPGTRLTVL.